These 28 T cell receptor beta chains were sequenced from one sample in a study of OX40 agonist ivuxolimab in advanced cancers. Profiled with immunoSEQ multiplex PCR; TCRdb holds only in-frame clones, not every one. The data hold about 13,000 clones, with about 85% observed a single time. The specimen comprised CD4+ or CD8+ T cells sorted from blood, sampled in a trial of the OX40 agonist ivuxolimab. These receptors came from an adult with an advanced solid tumor such as melanoma, head and neck, liver or kidney cancer.

This chain links TRBV30 with TRBJ2-1, with 7 positions matching TRBD2. The CDR3 consists of 17 residues. CDR1 and CDR2 (germline): GTSNPN, SVGIG (reference sequence). The trim removed 4 bases at V and 4 bases at J, leaving 16 bases unmatched. The CDR3 DNA reads TGTGCCTGGACCCCATCACCATACGGGGGAGGGTACAATGAGCAGTTCTTC. Its translation is CAWTPSPYGGGYNEQFF.

The CDR3 loop reads CASSSRGEYEQYF. The CDR3 region has the DNA TGTGCCAGCAGTTCACGGGGGGAATACGAGCAGTACTTC. The V gene is TRBV28, the J gene TRBJ2-7; 7 positions agree with TRBD2. Germline lookup yields CDR1 MDHEN and CDR2 SYDVKM. CDR3 length: 13 residues. V lost 4 bases and J lost 4; bases outside the gene matches: 4.

V usage is TRBV30 and J usage is TRBJ2-3, with 10 positions matching TRBD2. Looked up from germline, CDR1 is GTSNPN and CDR2 is SVGIG (reference sequence). The CDR3 is 16 amino acids. V gave up 5 bases and J gave up 4 bases; unmatched junction bases: 12. CDR3 region: CAWGGAKLAGSDTQYF. The CDR3 DNA follows: TGTGCCTGGGGAGGGGCCAAACTAGCGGGGTCAGATACGCAGTATTTT. The full variable domain, completed using reference TRBV30 and TRBJ2-3, is SQTIHQWPATLVQPVGSPLSLECTVEGTSNPNLYWYRQAAGRGLQLLFYSVGIGQISSEVPQNLSASRPQDRQFILSSKKLLLSDSGFYLCAWGGAKLAGSDTQYFGPGTRLTVL.

Only a few counts were recorded for this clone. V gene TRBV10-3 combines with J gene TRBJ2-3; 8 nucleotides agree with TRBD1. Germline V gene data show CDR1 as ENHRY and CDR2 as SYGVKD. CDR3 length: 14 amino acids. V shed 9 bases and J 1 base; nucleotides not matched to a gene: 6. Written as DNA, the CDR3 is TGTGCCATACCCCCGGGACAGGGCACAGATACGCAGTATTTT. Protein: CAIPPGQGTDTQYF.

V and J are TRBV9 and TRBJ1-2; D gene ambiguous. This CDR3 contains 18 residues. The V gene's germline CDR1 is SGDLS and CDR2 YYNGEE. V was pared by 3 bases and J by 0 bases, with 21 bases between. CDR3 sequence reads: CASSASGRGPLANYGYTF. DNA for the CDR3: TGTGCCAGCAGCGCAAGTGGTCGAGGTCCGCTAGCTAACTATGGCTACACCTTC.

The J gene is TRBJ1-4, the V gene TRBV4-1; D gene ambiguous. Germline V CDR1 and CDR2: MGHRA, YSYEKL. The CDR3 loop spans 14 amino acids. Trimming pared 1 base from V and 6 bases from J, leaving 9 bases between. CDR3 DNA: TGCGCCAGCAGCCAAGCCGCAGGAGATGAAAAACTGTTTTTT. Amino acids: CASSQAAGDEKLFF.

The chain employs TRBV4-1 and TRBJ1-2; 8 nucleotides line up with TRBD1. This CDR3 region has 15 residues. With V trimmed by 0 bases and J by 7 bases, 7 bases remained unmatched. The V gene's germline CDR1 is MGHRA and CDR2 YSYEKL. As DNA, the CDR3 is TGCGCCAGCAGCCAAGAAACGGACAGGGATCTTGGCTACACCTTC. It specifies CASSQETDRDLGYTF.

The chain couples TRBV27 to TRBJ2-1; 7 nucleotides line up with TRBD2. CDR3 length equals 13 residues. V lost 3 bases to trimming and J lost 9 bases; unmatched junction nucleotides: 5. CDR1 is MNHEY and CDR2 is SMNVEV in the germline V gene (reference sequence). This chain's CDR3 is CASSFTSVGEQFF. The CDR3 DNA sequence: TGTGCCAGCAGTTTTACTAGCGTTGGTGAGCAGTTCTTC.

CDR3 in amino acids: CASSVELSSYNEQFF. CDR3 sequence (DNA): TGTGCCAGCAGCGTAGAATTGAGCTCCTACAATGAGCAGTTCTTC. The chain carries TRBV9 and TRBJ2-1; no definite D call. There are 15 residues in the CDR3. Germline V gene lookup returns CDR1 SGDLS and CDR2 YYNGEE. With 0 bases removed from V and 0 bases from J, the gap between germline ends came to 7 bases. Supplemented by reference TRBV9 and TRBJ2-1, the full variable domain reads DSGVTQTPKHLITATGQRVTLRCSPRSGDLSVYWYQQSLDQGLQFLIQYYNGEERAKGNILERFSAQQFPDLHSELNLSSLELGDSALYFCASSVELSSYNEQFFGPGTRLTVL.

The rearrangement uses TRBV7-4 and TRBJ2-2, with 10 nucleotides matching TRBD1. The length of the CDR3 is 15 residues. Germline V gene data show CDR1 as SGHVT and CDR2 as SQSDAQ. The ends lost 1 base at V and 7 bases at J; junction bases unmatched: 3. The CDR3 DNA is TGTGCCAGCAGCTTAGTGACAGGGGGCATCGGGGAGCTGTTTTTT. Its protein is CASSLVTGGIGELFF. Complete variable domain (other parts from reference TRBV7-4 and TRBJ2-2): GAGVSQSPRYKVAKRGRDVALRCDSISGHVTLYWYRQTLGQGSEVLTYSQSDAQRDKSGRPSGRFSAERPERSVSTLKIQRTEQGDSAVYLCASSLVTGGIGELFFGEGSRLTVL.

This sequence joins TRBV28 and TRBJ2-2; a weak D match, TRBD2 (5 bases). Trimming cost V 4 bases and J 1 base, with 16 bases left between them. The CDR3 runs to 17 residues. The V gene's germline CDR1 is MDHEN and CDR2 SYDVKM. Here the CDR3 DNA reads TGTGCCAGCAGTTCCCACCTAGACGGACTGAACACCGGGGAGCTGTTTTTT. The encoded protein is CASSSHLDGLNTGELFF. Based on the CDR3 plus reference TRBV28 and TRBJ2-2, the full variable domain is DVKVTQSSRYLVKRTGEKVFLECVQDMDHENMFWYRQDPGLGLRLIYFSYDVKMKEKGDIPEGYSVSREKKERFSLILESASTNQTSMYLCASSSHLDGLNTGELFFGEGSRLTVL.

V and J are TRBV19 and TRBJ1-2; D call uncertain. Trimming took off 8 bases at V and 5 bases at J, with 12 bases between the two ends. Germline V lookup: CDR1 LNHDA, CDR2 SQIVND (reference sequence). This CDR3 has 12 residues. The CDR3 DNA reads as TGTGCCAGTGGAGGTCGGAGTTATGGCTACACCTTC. This sequence encodes CASGGRSYGYTF.

The chain links TRBV6-1 to TRBJ2-3; 8 bases match TRBD2. The CDR3 has 15 amino acids. The germline V gene has CDR1 MNHNS and CDR2 SASEGT. Losses at the gene ends were 1 base for V and 5 bases for J; bases not matched to a gene: 5. In DNA, the CDR3 is TGTGCCAGCAGTGAAGGGGCGGGGGGACTAGATACGCAGTATTTT. It is translated as CASSEGAGGLDTQYF.

With regard to this clone: Different DNA sequences within this sample yield the same CDR3. This chain joins TRBV2 and TRBJ1-1; D ambiguous. Trimming shortened V by 9 bases and J by 1 base, and 12 bases separated the two germline ends. The CDR3 has 13 amino acids. Looked up from germline, CDR1 is SNHLY and CDR2 is FYNNEI. CDR3 DNA sequence: TGTGCCAGTTCCCTCTCGGGGAACACTGAAGCTTTCTTT. This gives the protein CASSLSGNTEAFF.

This clone has just a few counts. The rearrangement joins TRBV30 to TRBJ2-1; D gene unclear. Trimming left V 4 bases short and J 9 bases short, with 13 bases between. This CDR3 is 12 amino acids long. Germline CDR1 reads GTSNPN; CDR2 reads SVGIG (reference sequence). In nucleotides, the CDR3 is TGTGCCTGGAACGACATCTCGGGTGAGCAGTTCTTC. Encoded protein: CAWNDISGEQFF.

A few counts support this clone. The chain uses TRBV10-2 and TRBJ2-5, with a weak D call TRBD2 (6 bases). The CDR3 length is 15 residues. Trimming stripped 0 bases from V and 5 bases from J, with 13 bases between. Germline V gene lookup returns CDR1 WSHSY and CDR2 SAAADI. The CDR3 here is CASSESGGVGETQYF. The CDR3 nucleotides read TGCGCCAGCAGTGAGTCTGGAGGGGTCGGCGAGACCCAGTACTTC.

Concerning this clone itself: With a far larger clone one base away, a read error is the likely cause. The rearrangement links TRBV5-1 to TRBJ1-2; maybe TRBD1 (5 bases). The V end lost 4 bases, the J end lost 5 bases, and 18 bases lay between the germline ends. CDR1 SGHRS and CDR2 YFSETQ come from the germline V gene. The CDR3 runs 15 residues. The CDR3 spells CASSPLEQAVYGYTF. For the CDR3, the DNA is TGCGCCAGCAGCCCTCTCGAACAGGCCGTTTATGGCTACACCTTC.

The CDR3 DNA is TGTGCCAGCAGTGGGGGACAGGAGGTCAGGCCCCAGCATTTT. This translates into CASSGGQEVRPQHF. J is TRBJ1-5 and V is TRBV2, with 8 bases lining up with TRBD1. The CDR3 length is 14 residues. V was clipped by 4 bases and J by 9 bases; unmatched bases: 8. In germline, CDR1 is SNHLY, CDR2 FYNNEI.

The chain recombines TRBV5-6 with TRBJ1-2; D is uncertain. Germline CDR1 SGHDT, CDR2 YYEEEE. CDR3 size: 13 residues. The germline V and J ends were trimmed by 4 bases and 12 bases, with 19 bases remaining between them. The CDR3 sequence is CASSLPPAPYNTF. In DNA, the CDR3 is TGTGCCAGCAGCCTCCCGCCAGCCCCTTATAACACCTTC.

V gene TRBV9 combines with J gene TRBJ2-3; 8 bases agree with TRBD2. This CDR3 contains 15 residues. Trimming at V came to 0 bases and at J to 3 bases, leaving 3 bases not matched to a gene. Per germline, CDR1 SGDLS and CDR2 YYNGEE. CDR3 loop: CASSVEPGGTDTQYF. CDR3 bases: TGTGCCAGCAGCGTAGAGCCGGGAGGGACAGATACGCAGTATTTT.

In this sample, this clone turned up once. The V gene is TRBV6-5, the J gene TRBJ2-5; the match to TRBD2 covers 9 bases. CDR1 and CDR2 (germline): MNHEY, SVGAGI. CDR3 length equals 15 residues. Germline trimming cut 6 bases from V and 4 bases from J; bases unmatched to any gene: 9. CDR3 in amino acids: CASSQSLAGSETQYF. CDR3 nucleotide sequence: TGTGCCAGCAGCCAAAGCCTAGCGGGGTCAGAGACCCAGTACTTC.

V usage is TRBV7-6 and J usage is TRBJ1-1; D gene ambiguous. V was shortened by 2 bases and J by 1 base, with 5 bases between the two germline ends. The CDR3 spans 13 residues. The germline CDR1 and CDR2 sequences are SGHVS and FNYEAQ. CDR3 nucleotide sequence: TGTGCCAGCAGCTTATCTTCGAACACTGAAGCTTTCTTT. Translated: CASSLSSNTEAFF.

The chain links TRBV9 to TRBJ2-7, with D tentatively TRBD1 (6 bases). Per the germline V gene, CDR1 is SGDLS and CDR2 is YYNGEE. The germline V and J ends were trimmed by 3 bases and 5 bases, with 18 bases remaining between them. This CDR3 spans 15 amino acids. In DNA form, the CDR3 reads TGTGCCAGCAGCGGGTCGGGCAGGGGTGGTCACGAGCAGTACTTC. Translating gives CASSGSGRGGHEQYF.

The chain has TRBV29-1 and TRBJ2-5; D may correspond to TRBD1 or TRBD2 (5 bases each). This CDR3 is 12 amino acids long. Per the germline V gene, CDR1 is SQVTM and CDR2 is ANQGSEA. V was shortened by 5 bases and J by 3 bases, with 10 bases between the two germline ends. The CDR3 region is CSVWDGKETQYF. CDR3 in DNA: TGCAGCGTTTGGGACGGTAAAGAGACCCAGTACTTC.

Regarding this clone: Given a much more abundant clone one base away, this may be a read error. The chain is built from TRBV9 and TRBJ2-7, with TRBD1 identical over 10 bases. After removal of 5 bases from V and 2 bases from J, the junction contained 4 bases not matched to a gene. The CDR3 has 14 residues. Germline CDR1 reads SGDLS; CDR2 reads YYNGEE. Here the CDR3 DNA reads TGTGCCAGCAGTTCCGGGACAGGGGCCTACGAGCAGTACTTC. Protein product: CASSSGTGAYEQYF. The full variable domain, rest sourced from reference TRBV9 and TRBJ2-7, is DSGVTQTPKHLITATGQRVTLRCSPRSGDLSVYWYQQSLDQGLQFLIQYYNGEERAKGNILERFSAQQFPDLHSELNLSSLELGDSALYFCASSSGTGAYEQYFGPGTRLTVT.

This clone has more than one count but fewer than ten. V usage is TRBV7-8 and J usage is TRBJ1-1, with TRBD1 identical over 7 bases. The CDR3 spans 15 residues. The V segment lost 3 bases and the J segment 0 bases; nucleotides outside the gene matches: 4. Per germline, CDR1 SGHVS and CDR2 FQNEAQ. CDR3 sequence: CASSFEGQMNTEAFF. CDR3 coding DNA: TGTGCCAGCAGCTTCGAGGGACAGATGAACACTGAAGCTTTCTTT.

The count of this clone is one. V usage is TRBV9 and J usage is TRBJ1-4, with D maybe TRBD1 (6 bases). The germline CDR1 and CDR2 sequences are SGDLS and YYNGEE. This CDR3 is 15 amino acids long. The germline V and J ends were trimmed by 0 bases and 6 bases, with 12 bases remaining between them. The CDR3 loop is CASSVGGAPDEKLFF. The CDR3 bases are TGTGCCAGCAGCGTAGGGGGGGCGCCCGATGAAAAACTGTTTTTT.

This clone was seen only once. V and J are TRBV19 and TRBJ2-3; 7 bases are shared with TRBD1. With V trimmed by 5 bases and J by 10 bases, 6 bases remained unmatched. Germline V gene data show CDR1 as LNHDA and CDR2 as SQIVND (reference sequence). The CDR3 is 12 amino acids. CDR3 nucleotide sequence: TGTGCCAGTAGTGAAACAGGGGTTTCGCAGTATTTT. Residues: CASSETGVSQYF. The variable domain in full, completed from reference TRBV19 and TRBJ2-3, reads DGGITQSPKYLFRKEGQNVTLSCEQNLNHDAMYWYRQDPGQGLRLIYYSQIVNDFQKGDIAEGYSVSREKKESFPLTVTSAQKNPTAFYLCASSETGVSQYFGPGTRLTVL.